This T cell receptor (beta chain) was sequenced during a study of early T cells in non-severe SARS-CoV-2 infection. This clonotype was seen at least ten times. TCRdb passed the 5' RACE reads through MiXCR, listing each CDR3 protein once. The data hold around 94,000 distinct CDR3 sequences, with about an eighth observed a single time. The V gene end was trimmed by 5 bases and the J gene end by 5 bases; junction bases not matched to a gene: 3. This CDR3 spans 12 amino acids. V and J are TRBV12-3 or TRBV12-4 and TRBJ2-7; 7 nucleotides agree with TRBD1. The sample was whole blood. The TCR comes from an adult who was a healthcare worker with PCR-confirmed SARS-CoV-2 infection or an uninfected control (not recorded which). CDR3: CASSPTGNEQYF. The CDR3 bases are TGTGCCAGCAGTCCGACAGGGAACGAGCAGTACTTC.